The sequence of this TCR beta chain was determined in a study of cytomegalovirus exposure and HLA in healthy donors. CDR3 length equals 15 residues. Per germline, CDR1 SEHNR and CDR2 FQNEAQ (reference sequence). Findings and limits, study-wide: Altogether, 160 or so TCR beta chains were recorded as cytomegalovirus-associated. A later analysis linked fewer than 20,000 TCR beta sequences to HLA alleles at 0.05 false discovery rate.

Points on this clone: Its antigen remains unknown. Sequence at one end of the junction differs from germline and may be a read error.

The PCR had 60 Vbeta and 13 Jbeta primers. Using immunoSEQ multiplex PCR, the repertoire was profiled, and TCRdb retains in-frame clones only, with some absent. The sample has roughly 100,000 clones, 82% seen once; the top ten hold about 4%. The chain links TRBV7-9 to TRBJ1-1, with D tentatively TRBD1 (5 bases). This receptor was taken from a middle-aged man in good health and CMV-seronegative. Sequenced material: PBMCs. CDR3: CSSSLVSGGNTEAFF. The CDR3 DNA reads as TGTTCCAGCAGCTTAGTTTCGGGGGGAAACACTGAAGCTTTCTTT.